This T cell receptor (beta chain) was retrieved from a study of T-cell reconstitution after alpha-beta-depleted transplantation in children. Study-wide points: Several hundred rapidly expanded clones from non-depleted graft cells reportedly supplied alpha-beta T cells about two months post-transplant. When one year had passed after transplant, most T-cell counts and diversity came from newly produced T cells. Some patients' high day-60 TCRbeta diversity was traced to surviving recipient T cells and thymic progenitors.

It was with unique molecular identifiers that the TCRbeta library was prepared. TCRdb re-called the PCR reads through MiXCR, storing one row per CDR3 protein. The table has some 600,000 distinct CDR3 sequences, roughly 13% seen once. The V gene's germline CDR1 is SGHRS and CDR2 YFSETQ. The CDR3 sequence is 12 residues long. V was trimmed by 6 bases and J by 2 bases, leaving 8 bases between them. This clonotype was picked up many times. No antigen is known for it. This sequence joins TRBV5-1 and TRBJ2-5, with D possibly being TRBD1 (6 bases). The sequencing used PBMCs, mostly from graft donor cells, collected 360 days after TCRalphabeta/CD19-depleted stem cell transplant. This receptor was obtained from a male patient aged 10 to 17 who had a stem cell transplant for acute myeloid leukemia, so the T cells may come from the graft donor. The DNA of the CDR3 is TGCGCCAGCATAGGGGGACAAGAGACCCAGTACTTC. This sequence encodes CASIGGQETQYF.